The 22 T cell receptor beta chains given below trace back to one sample, sequenced in a study of cytomegalovirus exposure and HLA in healthy donors. It was with 60 Vbeta and 13 Jbeta primers that the PCR ran. Here immunoSEQ multiplex PCR was the method, and the copy in TCRdb shows in-frame clones only, minus some. This sample carries about 190,000 clones, 65% to 85% of them seen once, and the ten largest clones take 1.6%. Sequencing was carried out using PBMCs. These receptors were taken from a woman between 18 and 30 years old in good health and CMV-seronegative.

V is TRBV14 and J is TRBJ2-5; 13 nucleotides align to TRBD2. This CDR3 is built from 17 residues. CDR1 and CDR2 (germline): SGHDN, FVKESK. Trimming took 4 bases from V and 4 from J; bases not matched to a gene: 9. As DNA, the CDR3 is TGTGCCAGCAGCCCGAATACTAGCGGGAGGGATCGAGAGACCCAGTACTTC. Residues: CASSPNTSGRDRETQYF.

The rearrangement links TRBV5-1 to TRBJ1-1, with D maybe TRBD1 (5 bases). V lost 0 bases and J 2 bases, leaving 11 bases between the germline ends. Germline V gene data show CDR1 as SGHRS and CDR2 as YFSETQ. CDR3 length: 15 residues. The CDR3 spells CASSLALDINTEAFF. CDR3 nucleotides: TGCGCCAGCAGCTTGGCCTTGGACATTAACACTGAAGCTTTCTTT.

This chain connects TRBV19 to TRBJ1-2, with TRBD1 as a possible D gene (6 bases). The ends were cut back, 3 bases at V and 4 bases at J, with 12 bases in the middle. CDR3 size: 14 residues. CDR1 LNHDA and CDR2 SQIVND come from the germline V gene (reference sequence). The CDR3 loop reads CASSITGIAYGYTF. For the CDR3, the DNA is TGTGCCAGTAGTATTACAGGGATCGCCTATGGCTACACCTTC.

This chain's CDR3 is CASSLPGQTVRNTIYF. In DNA form, the CDR3 reads TGTGCCAGCAGTTTACCGGGACAGACCGTACGTAACACCATATATTTT. This chain connects TRBV28 to TRBJ1-3, with 7 bases matching TRBD1. Germline loops: CDR1 MDHEN, CDR2 SYDVKM. The ends lost 2 bases at V and 7 bases at J; junction bases unmatched: 11. This CDR3 region has 16 residues.

This clone was recorded only once. This chain's CDR3 is CASSLDRRGHTDTQYF. CDR3 coding DNA: TGTGCCAGCAGTTTGGATAGAAGGGGGCACACAGATACGCAGTATTTT. The V call is TRBV28, the J call TRBJ2-3, with 7 positions matching TRBD1. V lost 3 bases, J lost 2 bases, and 8 bases stayed unmatched. The CDR3 spans 16 residues. CDR1 is MDHEN, CDR2 SYDVKM, per germline. Full variable domain (missing parts from reference TRBV28 and TRBJ2-3): DVKVTQSSRYLVKRTGEKVFLECVQDMDHENMFWYRQDPGLGLRLIYFSYDVKMKEKGDIPEGYSVSREKKERFSLILESASTNQTSMYLCASSLDRRGHTDTQYFGPGTRLTVL.

This clone appeared a few times. The chain employs TRBV10-1 and TRBJ2-7; possible D gene TRBD1, 6 bases. Germline V gene data show CDR1 as WNHNN and CDR2 as SYGVQD (reference sequence). The CDR3 covers 13 residues. The V end lost 2 bases, the J end lost 6 bases, and 11 bases lay between the germline ends. The CDR3 loop reads CASSENRVGEQYF. The CDR3 nucleotides read TGCGCCAGCAGTGAGAACAGGGTAGGCGAGCAGTACTTC.

V and J are TRBV15 and TRBJ1-3, with D unresolved. V was shortened by 3 bases and J by 0 bases, with 15 bases between the two germline ends. Germline V gene sequence: CDR1 LNHNV, CDR2 YYDKDF (reference sequence). The CDR3 runs 17 residues. This CDR3 is CATSSIPRLPSGNTIYF. The DNA of the CDR3 is TGTGCCACCAGCAGCATACCCAGGTTACCCTCTGGAAACACCATATATTTT.

The V gene is TRBV15, the J gene TRBJ2-1, with 7 bases fitting TRBD2. Germline assignment: CDR1 LNHNV and CDR2 YYDKDF (reference sequence). The CDR3 covers 15 residues. The J segment lost 6 bases and the V segment lost 5 bases, leaving 10 bases of the junction unmatched. The CDR3 DNA reads as TGTGCCACCAGCCCAAGCGGGAATTCGGTCAATGAGCAGTTCTTC. It is translated as CATSPSGNSVNEQFF.

The gene calls are TRBV2 and TRBJ1-1, with D perhaps TRBD1 (6 bases). This CDR3 has 15 residues. The V end lost 7 bases, the J end lost 6 bases, and 21 bases lay between the germline ends. Germline CDR1 is SNHLY and CDR2 is FYNNEI. CDR3 in amino acids: CASKAQGFVLAEAFF. The CDR3 DNA follows: TGTGCCAGCAAAGCCCAGGGGTTTGTGTTGGCTGAAGCTTTCTTT.

The CDR3 DNA follows: TGTGCCAGCAGCGGGGAACAGGGGGTGAACACTGAAGCTTTCTTT. Translating it yields CASSGEQGVNTEAFF. V and J are TRBV5-6 and TRBJ1-1, with TRBD1 matching 8 bases. Germline V CDR1 and CDR2: SGHDT, YYEEEE. J lost 0 bases, V lost 4 bases, and 5 bases had no gene match. The CDR3 sequence is 15 residues long.

The J gene is TRBJ2-5, the V gene TRBV6-5; D is unclear. Germline values: CDR1 MNHEY, CDR2 SVGAGI. The CDR3 has 15 amino acids. Deletions cut 8 bases from V and 0 bases from J, with 16 bases between. CDR3 region: CASRRRSHYQETQYF. The CDR3 DNA reads as TGTGCCAGCCGTCGCAGGTCCCACTACCAAGAGACCCAGTACTTC.

This CDR3 reads CASSLGAGQTYEQYF. The CDR3 DNA reads TGTGCCAGCAGCTTAGGGGCAGGGCAAACCTACGAGCAGTACTTC. The chain carries TRBV11-2 and TRBJ2-7, with a weak D call TRBD1 (5 bases). The CDR3 length is 15 residues. The V end was cut by 1 base, the J end by 2 bases, with 12 bases between. Germline lookup yields CDR1 SGHAT and CDR2 FQNNGV.

The gene calls are TRBV30 and TRBJ1-2; D might be TRBD1 (5 bases). This CDR3 contains 14 residues. Trimming removed 1 base from V and 2 bases from J, with 11 bases in between. In germline, CDR1 is GTSNPN, CDR2 SVGIG (reference sequence). CDR3 DNA sequence: TGTGCCTGGAGTGGGGGACTGCGGAACTATGGCTACACCTTC. Its protein is CAWSGGLRNYGYTF.

The rearrangement uses TRBV6-5 and TRBJ1-2, with a tentative D call TRBD1 (6 bases). Trimming took off 2 bases at V and 7 bases at J, with 20 bases between the two ends. CDR1 MNHEY and CDR2 SVGAGI come from the germline V gene. The CDR3 runs to 16 residues. The CDR3 protein is CASSYLGTITSGGYTF. In DNA, the CDR3 is TGTGCCAGCAGTTACCTAGGGACAATCACCTCGGGTGGCTACACCTTC.

Details on this clone: The junction departs from the called germline gene at one end, perhaps through a read error. The chain employs TRBV7-9 and TRBJ1-2, with 8 bases fitting TRBD1. Germline CDR1 and CDR2: SEHNR and FQNEAQ (reference sequence). The CDR3 loop spans 13 amino acids. CDR3 in amino acids: CSSSEDRADGYTF. The DNA of the CDR3 is TGTTCCAGCAGCGAGGACAGGGCAGATGGCTACACCTTC. The complete variable domain, with remaining parts taken from reference TRBV7-9 and TRBJ1-2, reads DTGVSQNPRHKITKRGQNVTFRCDPISEHNRLYWYRQTLGQGPEFLTYFQNEAQLEKSRLLSDRFSAERPKGSFSTLEIQRTEQGDSAMYLCSSSEDRADGYTFGSGTRLTVV.

This clone was detected once. The V gene is TRBV5-1, the J gene TRBJ1-1, with D uncertain. The V gene's germline CDR1 is SGHRS and CDR2 YFSETQ. V shed 6 bases and J shed 5 bases, with 8 bases lying between them. The CDR3 is 11 amino acids. The CDR3 loop is CASTAGTEAFF. The CDR3 DNA is TGCGCCAGCACCGCGGGGACTGAAGCTTTCTTT.

The DNA for the CDR3 is TGTGCCTGGAGTGAGGGAGGGACCCAGTACTTC. Its translation is CAWSEGGTQYF. This chain links TRBV30 with TRBJ2-5; D is perhaps TRBD2 (6 bases). This CDR3 has 11 residues. Trimming took 1 base from V and 7 from J, leaving 7 bases between them. The germline CDR1 and CDR2 sequences are GTSNPN and SVGIG (reference sequence).

The chain carries TRBV10-1 and TRBJ2-2; TRBD1 matches at 7 bases. This CDR3 spans 16 amino acids. Germline assignment: CDR1 WNHNN and CDR2 SYGVQD (reference sequence). Trimming at V came to 5 bases and at J to 2 bases, leaving 8 bases not matched to a gene. The CDR3 coding sequence is TGCGCCAGCAGTACCCCCGGGACAGATAACACCGGGGAGCTGTTTTTT. Translating gives CASSTPGTDNTGELFF.

The gene calls are TRBV30 and TRBJ1-5; 8 bases align to TRBD1. Germline V gives CDR1 GTSNPN, CDR2 SVGIG (reference sequence). The junction had 7 bases not matched to a gene; V was cut back by 2 bases and J by 10 bases. The CDR3 loop spans 13 amino acids. As DNA, the CDR3 is TGTGCCTGGAGTTGGCAGGGGGCGTCACCCCAGCATTTT. Protein sequence: CAWSWQGASPQHF.

J is TRBJ2-5 and V is TRBV27; D might be TRBD2 (5 bases). Looked up from germline, CDR1 is MNHEY and CDR2 is SMNVEV (reference sequence). The CDR3 is 12 residues long. Trimming pared 5 bases from V and 4 bases from J, leaving 8 bases between. Here the CDR3 DNA reads TGTGCCAGCAGTCGGACTGGAGAGACCCAGTACTTC. Its translation is CASSRTGETQYF.

This chain connects TRBV28 to TRBJ2-2, with D perhaps TRBD2 (5 bases). V shed 4 bases and J shed 3 bases, with 15 bases lying between them. The CDR3 totals 16 residues. Germline CDR1 MDHEN, CDR2 SYDVKM. The CDR3 DNA reads TGTGCCAGCAGTTCCGGCGAGGGCTTTTACACCGGGGAGCTGTTTTTT. Translating it yields CASSSGEGFYTGELFF.

CDR3 amino acids: CASSFWGGQGAGETQYF. The CDR3 coding sequence is TGTGCCAGCAGCTTTTGGGGGGGCCAGGGGGCCGGAGAGACCCAGTACTTC. The chain is built from TRBV7-8 and TRBJ2-5; weak D call: TRBD1 (8 bases). Trimming left V 3 bases short and J 4 bases short, with 21 bases between. The CDR3 length is 17 residues. Germline V CDR1 and CDR2: SGHVS, FQNEAQ.